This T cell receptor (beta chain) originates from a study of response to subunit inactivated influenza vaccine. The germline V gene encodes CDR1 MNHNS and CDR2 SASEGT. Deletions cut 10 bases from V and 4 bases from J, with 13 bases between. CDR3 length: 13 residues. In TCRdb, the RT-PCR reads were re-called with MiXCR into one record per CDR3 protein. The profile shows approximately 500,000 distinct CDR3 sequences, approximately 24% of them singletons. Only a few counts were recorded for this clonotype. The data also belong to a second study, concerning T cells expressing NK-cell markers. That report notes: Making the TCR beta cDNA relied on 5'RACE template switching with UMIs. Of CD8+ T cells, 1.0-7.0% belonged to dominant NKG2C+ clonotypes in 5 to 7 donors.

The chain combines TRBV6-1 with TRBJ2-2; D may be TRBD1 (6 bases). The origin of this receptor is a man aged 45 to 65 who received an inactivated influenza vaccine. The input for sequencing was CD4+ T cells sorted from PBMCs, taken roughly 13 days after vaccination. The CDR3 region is CATAQGFTGELFF. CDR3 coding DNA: TGTGCCACTGCACAGGGATTCACCGGGGAGCTGTTTTTT.